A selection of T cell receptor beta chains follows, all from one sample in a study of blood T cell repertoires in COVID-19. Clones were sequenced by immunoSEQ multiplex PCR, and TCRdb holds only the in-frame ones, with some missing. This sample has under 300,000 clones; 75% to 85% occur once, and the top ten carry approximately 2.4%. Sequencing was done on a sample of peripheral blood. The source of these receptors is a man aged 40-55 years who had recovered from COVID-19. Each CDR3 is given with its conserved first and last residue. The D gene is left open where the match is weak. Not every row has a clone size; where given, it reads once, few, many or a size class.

CASSSGQGYGYTF	TGTGCCAGCAGTAGTGGACAGGGGTATGGCTACACCTTC	TRBD1	-	13	TRBJ1-2	TRBV2
CAISGGQAYNEQFF	TGTGCCATCAGTGGAGGGCAGGCTTACAATGAGCAGTTCTTC	-	-	14	TRBJ2-1	TRBV10-3
CASSGGSGRKIGNTIYF	TGTGCCAGCAGCGGAGGGAGCGGGAGGAAAATCGGAAACACCATATATTTT	-	-	17	TRBJ1-3	TRBV9
CASSSRDRGVNEKLFF	TGTGCCAGCAGCTCACGAGACAGGGGCGTTAATGAAAAACTGTTTTTT	TRBD1	few	16	TRBJ1-4	TRBV5-4
CASSGDRAGYTF	TGTGCCAGCAGTGGAGACAGGGCCGGCTACACCTTC	TRBD1	-	12	TRBJ1-2	TRBV12-3/TRBV12-4
CATTIGQAPKAFF	TGTGCCACCACAATCGGACAAGCCCCAAAAGCTTTCTTT	-	-	13	TRBJ1-1	TRBV6-1
CASSSGMGAIEAFF	TGTGCCAGCAGCTCAGGGATGGGGGCAATTGAAGCTTTCTTT	-	few	14	TRBJ1-1	TRBV9
CASSSNDRDGYTF	TGTGCCAGCAGCTCCAACGACAGGGATGGCTACACCTTC	TRBD1	-	13	TRBJ1-2	TRBV5-6
CASSSGYNEQFF	TGCGCCAGCAGCTCCGGCTACAATGAGCAGTTCTTC	-	-	12	TRBJ2-1	TRBV5-1
CASSSPPTSGYTDTQYF	TGTGCCAGCAGCTCCCCCCCGACTAGCGGTTACACAGATACGCAGTATTTT	TRBD2	-	17	TRBJ2-3	TRBV5-4
CASSLDPPGGLDTQYF	TGTGCCAGCAGCTTAGATCCGCCAGGGGGGTTGGATACGCAGTATTTT	-	-	16	TRBJ2-3	TRBV11-3
CASSRLNGYTF	TGTGCCAGCAGTCGTTTAAATGGCTACACCTTC	-	-	11	TRBJ1-2	TRBV28
CASSQEAVSYEQYF	TGCGCCAGCAGCCAAGAAGCGGTCTCCTACGAGCAGTACTTC	-	-	14	TRBJ2-7	TRBV4-3
CASSRRDQETQYF	TGTGCCAGCTCCCGGAGGGACCAAGAGACCCAGTACTTC	-	-	13	TRBJ2-5	TRBV18
CASSIRRGSNYGYTF	TGTGCCAGTAGTATTCGCAGGGGTTCTAACTATGGCTACACCTTC	-	-	15	TRBJ1-2	TRBV19
CASTFRPDRPNSPLHF	TGTGCCAGCACCTTTAGACCGGACAGGCCCAATTCACCCCTCCACTTT	TRBD1	-	16	TRBJ1-6	TRBV9
CASSIVGEGIMNYGYTF	TGTGCCAGTAGTATAGTGGGAGAAGGGATCATGAACTATGGCTACACCTTC	-	few	17	TRBJ1-2	TRBV19
CASSLTGSVGTGELFF	TGTGCCAGCAGTTTAACCGGGAGCGTTGGGACCGGGGAGCTGTTTTTT	-	few	16	TRBJ2-2	TRBV27
CSFKQGGSYEQYF	TGCAGCTTCAAACAGGGGGGATCCTACGAGCAGTACTTC	TRBD1	-	13	TRBJ2-7	TRBV29-1
CASSLIGTSGYTDTQYF	TGTGCCAGCAGCTTGATTGGGACTAGCGGATACACAGATACGCAGTATTTT	TRBD2	-	17	TRBJ2-3	TRBV11-2
CASSYGAGGWPQHF	TGTGCCAGCAGTTACGGCGCCGGGGGTTGGCCCCAGCATTTT	-	-	14	TRBJ1-5	TRBV6-2/TRBV6-3
CASSKTSGDASYEQYF	TGCGCCAGCAGTAAGACTAGCGGGGACGCCTCCTACGAGCAGTACTTC	TRBD2	once	16	TRBJ2-7	TRBV23-1
CASSSRVNTEAFF	TGTGCCAGCAGCTCACGGGTGAACACTGAAGCTTTCTTT	-	once	13	TRBJ1-1	TRBV13
CASSLGRAGANVLTF	TGTGCCAGCAGCTTAGGCAGGGCTGGGGCCAACGTCCTGACTTTC	-	-	15	TRBJ2-6	TRBV11-2
CASSQDGGSYGYTF	TGTGCCAGCAGCCAAGACGGGGGAAGCTATGGCTACACCTTC	-	-	14	TRBJ1-2	TRBV14
CASSVLSAGEQFF	TGTGCCAGCAGCGTATTGTCCGCGGGGGAGCAGTTCTTC	-	-	13	TRBJ2-1	TRBV9
CATRGRMGVNTEAFF	TGTGCCACCCGAGGTAGGATGGGAGTGAACACTGAAGCTTTCTTT	-	-	15	TRBJ1-1	TRBV15
CASSSGRNEQFF	TGTGCCAGCAGCTCCGGGAGGAATGAGCAGTTCTTC	TRBD2	few	12	TRBJ2-1	TRBV7-2
CASSQDPTGLGGEQFF	TGCGCCAGCAGCCAAGATCCCACAGGCCTTGGGGGGGAGCAGTTCTTC	-	-	16	TRBJ2-1	TRBV4-3
CASSTRYYGYTF	TGTGCCAGCAGTACCAGGTACTATGGCTACACCTTC	-	-	12	TRBJ1-2	TRBV2
CASSPSDRPNYGYTF	TGTGCCAGTAGTCCTTCGGACAGGCCCAACTATGGCTACACCTTC	TRBD1	-	15	TRBJ1-2	TRBV19